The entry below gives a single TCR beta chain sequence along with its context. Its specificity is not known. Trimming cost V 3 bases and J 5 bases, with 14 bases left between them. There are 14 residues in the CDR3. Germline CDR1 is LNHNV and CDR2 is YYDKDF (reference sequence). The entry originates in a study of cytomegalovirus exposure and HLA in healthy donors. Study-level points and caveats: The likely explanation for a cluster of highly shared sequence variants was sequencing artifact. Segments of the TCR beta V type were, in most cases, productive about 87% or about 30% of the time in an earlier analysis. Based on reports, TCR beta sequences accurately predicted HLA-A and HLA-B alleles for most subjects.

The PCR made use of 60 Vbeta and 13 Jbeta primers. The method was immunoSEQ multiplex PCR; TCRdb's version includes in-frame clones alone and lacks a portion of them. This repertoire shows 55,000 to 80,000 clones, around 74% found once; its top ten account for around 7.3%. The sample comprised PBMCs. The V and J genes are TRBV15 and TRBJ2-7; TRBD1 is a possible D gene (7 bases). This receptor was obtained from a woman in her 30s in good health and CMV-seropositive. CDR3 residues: CATSRTGIADEQYF. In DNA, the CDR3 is TGTGCCACCAGCAGGACAGGGATAGCGGACGAGCAGTACTTC.